Presented here are 3 T cell receptor beta chains from one specimen sequenced in a study of read filtering for tumor transcriptome and immune sequencing. This library used 300 to 500 ng RNA and molecular barcoded adaptors spanning alpha/delta and beta/gamma chains. MiXCR was run by TCRdb on the reads, yielding one entry per CDR3 protein. The table records fewer than 30,000 distinct CDR3 sequences, roughly 22% of them present only once. Sequencing was carried out using a population of CD138-negative cells sorted from bone marrow. The receptors here all came from a donor at least 40 years old with multiple myeloma.

This clonotype was recorded a few times. V gene TRBV27 combines with J gene TRBJ2-7; the match to TRBD1 covers 8 bases. CDR1 is MNHEY, CDR2 SMNVEV, per germline (reference sequence). CDR3 length: 13 residues. V lost 6 bases and J lost 7; bases outside the gene matches: 8. The CDR3 here is CASSQGAAKEQYF. In DNA form, the CDR3 reads TGTGCCAGCAGCCAGGGGGCGGCGAAAGAGCAGTACTTC.

This clonotype was found many times. V usage is TRBV5-1 and J usage is TRBJ2-1; D not resolved. The CDR3 totals 15 residues. Per the germline V gene, CDR1 is SGHRS and CDR2 is YFSETQ. Trimming took off 0 bases at V and 2 bases at J, with 9 bases between the two ends. DNA for the CDR3: TGCGCCAGCAGCTTGGGACGGTTCACCTACAATGAGCAGTTCTTC. Translating gives CASSLGRFTYNEQFF.

This clonotype was detected many times. V is TRBV29-1 and J is TRBJ1-1; D uncertain. Germline-derived CDR1 and CDR2 are SQVTM and ANQGSEA. V lost 5 bases and J 7 bases, leaving 8 bases between the germline ends. There are 10 residues in the CDR3. The CDR3 is CSVFVLEAFF. The CDR3 DNA reads TGCAGCGTTTTCGTACTTGAAGCTTTCTTT.